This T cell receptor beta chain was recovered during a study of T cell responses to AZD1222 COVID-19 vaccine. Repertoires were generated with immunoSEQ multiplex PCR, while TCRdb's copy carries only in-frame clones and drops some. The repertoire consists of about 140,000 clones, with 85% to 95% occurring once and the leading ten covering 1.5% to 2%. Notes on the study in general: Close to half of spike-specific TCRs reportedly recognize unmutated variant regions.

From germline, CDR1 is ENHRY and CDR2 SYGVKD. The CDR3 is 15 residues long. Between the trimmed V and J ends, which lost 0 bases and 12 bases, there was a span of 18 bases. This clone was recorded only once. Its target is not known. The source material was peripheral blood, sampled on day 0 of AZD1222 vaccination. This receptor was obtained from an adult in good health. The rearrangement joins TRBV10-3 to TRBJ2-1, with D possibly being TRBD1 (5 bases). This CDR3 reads CAISESLQANQPQFF. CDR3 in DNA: TGTGCCATCAGTGAGTCCCTACAGGCAAACCAGCCGCAGTTCTTC.